The TCR beta chain described here comes from a study of OX40 agonist ivuxolimab in advanced cancers. Background on the study: At about 81% male, the cohort had a mean age of approximately 60 years, ranging from about 20 to 79. Broader study findings: In the 0.1 to 3.0 mg/kg range, CD4+ and CD8+ blood T cells had expanded clonally by week 6.

Autoimmune disease history or systemic immunosuppression meant exclusion. Assay used: immunoSEQ multiplex PCR; TCRdb lists only in-frame clones, some missing. The sample lists approximately 110,000 clones; 80% to 95% were seen once. Germline CDR1 SGHDN, CDR2 FVKESK. The CDR3 is made up of 15 amino acids. V gave up 3 bases and J gave up 7 bases, with 15 bases separating them. About this clone itself: Its specificity is unknown.

J is TRBJ1-4 and V is TRBV14, with D perhaps TRBD1 (5 bases). The TCR comes from an adult with an advanced solid tumor such as melanoma, head and neck, liver or kidney cancer. Specimen: CD4+ or CD8+ T cells sorted from blood, collected in a trial of the OX40 agonist ivuxolimab. The DNA of the CDR3 is TGTGCCAGCAGCCAGAACCGGGACGGTAGTGAAAAACTGTTTTTT. Translation gives CASSQNRDGSEKLFF. The full variable domain, rest sourced from reference TRBV14 and TRBJ1-4, is EAGVTQFPSHSVIEKGQTVTLRCDPISGHDNLYWYRRVMGKEIKFLLHFVKESKQDESGMPNNRFLAERTGGTYSTLKVQPAELEDSGVYFCASSQNRDGSEKLFFGSGTQLSVL.